This T cell receptor (beta chain) appears in the sequencing data of a study of T cell changes during pregnancy in multiple sclerosis. Clones were read by immunoSEQ multiplex PCR, and TCRdb kept only the in-frame ones, dropping some. Of 70,000 to 80,000 clones listed, about 94% are singletons. There are 13 residues in the CDR3. Germline V lookup: CDR1 LNHDA, CDR2 SQIVND (reference sequence). Trimming took off 8 bases at V and 7 bases at J, with 17 bases between the two ends. The chain uses TRBV19 and TRBJ1-1; D is undetermined. The origin of this receptor is a female donor with multiple sclerosis, enrolled in a pregnancy study. The sequencing here drew on peripheral blood, taken in the third trimester of pregnancy. The chain's CDR3 is CASATERWGEAFF. As DNA, the CDR3 is TGTGCCAGTGCCACCGAGCGGTGGGGTGAAGCTTTCTTT. Drawing the rest from reference TRBV19 and TRBJ1-1, the complete variable domain is DGGITQSPKYLFRKEGQNVTLSCEQNLNHDAMYWYRQDPGQGLRLIYYSQIVNDFQKGDIAEGYSVSREKKESFPLTVTSAQKNPTAFYLCASATERWGEAFFGQGTRLTVV.